This T cell receptor beta chain was found in a study of regulatory T cells in long-lasting Graves disease. The wider study: Under 3 months of antithyroid drugs had been taken by newly diagnosed Graves' patients. Study-wide results and limits: Persistent disease was characterized by preferential usage of TRBV28, TRBJ1-2 and TRBJ2-5. Persistent Graves' cases showed lower TCR diversity than newly diagnosed cases.

About this clonotype: The antigen remains unidentified.

Germline V gene sequence: CDR1 MNHEY, CDR2 SMNVEV (reference sequence). This CDR3 comprises 13 residues. V lost 2 bases, J lost 9 bases, and 11 bases lay in between. To make TCR beta libraries, researchers used iRepertoire HTBI primers and Arm-PCR of CDR3 regions. Each CDR3 protein is one row after TCRdb ran MiXCR on the multiplex PCR reads. The repertoire holds 250,000 or so distinct CDR3 sequences, just over 20% seen once, with around 13% in the top ten. Time point described: newly diagnosed GD, antithyroid drugs for less than 3 months. Scientists built the TCR library using RNA that was extracted from PBMCs.

The V call is TRBV27, the J call TRBJ2-1, with no clear D. The source is a female donor with Graves disease. The sequencing used peripheral blood mononuclear cells (PBMCs), collected at new diagnosis, from a patient treated with antithyroid drugs. CDR3 sequence reads: CASSLGPAFEQFF. The CDR3 DNA reads as TGTGCCAGCAGTTTAGGCCCCGCGTTTGAGCAGTTCTTC.